These 27 T cell receptor beta chains were sequenced from one sample in a study of radiotherapy plus CTLA-4 blockade in lung cancer. Assay used: immunoSEQ multiplex PCR; TCRdb lists only in-frame clones, some missing. The sample yields tens of thousands of clones, about four fifths seen once. The sequencing here drew on peripheral blood, taken from a patient treated with radiotherapy plus ipilimumab. These receptor sequences come from a human donor with non-small cell lung cancer who had stable disease on radiotherapy plus ipilimumab.

CDR3 DNA: TGTGCCAGCAGCTTAGATAGTAGCCTTCTTTTCTACGAGCAGTACTTC. It specifies CASSLDSSLLFYEQYF. This chain links TRBV11-2 with TRBJ2-7, with D hard to call. V shed 0 bases and J shed 3 bases, with 15 bases lying between them. The CDR3 is 16 residues long. Germline CDR1 reads SGHAT; CDR2 reads FQNNGV.

This clone was recorded a few times. CDR3 sequence (DNA): TGTGCCAGCAATGGGGAGAGCACAGATACGCAGTATTTT. Amino acids: CASNGESTDTQYF. The rearrangement links TRBV6-6 to TRBJ2-3, with TRBD2 as a possible D gene (5 bases). Per germline, CDR1 MNHNY and CDR2 SVGAGI (reference sequence). V was clipped by 7 bases and J by 0 bases, with 8 bases between them. CDR3 length: 13 amino acids.

In this sample, this clone turned up a few times. CDR3 sequence: CASSSGLSPLYGYTF. Written as DNA, the CDR3 is TGTGCCAGCAGTTCTGGACTCTCCCCCCTCTATGGCTACACCTTC. The chain employs TRBV28 and TRBJ1-2; no firm D call. With 4 bases removed from V and 4 bases from J, the gap between germline ends came to 16 bases. The CDR3 is made up of 15 amino acids. The germline V gene encodes CDR1 MDHEN and CDR2 SYDVKM.

The V and J genes are TRBV4-1 and TRBJ2-7, with a possible D match to TRBD2 (5 bases). CDR1 and CDR2 from the germline V gene are MGHRA and YSYEKL. Trimming took 6 bases from V and 1 from J, leaving 19 bases between them. This CDR3 is 16 amino acids long. The CDR3 DNA reads as TGCGCCAGCAGATTGCAACTAGGCGCAAATTCCTACGAGCAGTACTTC. Translation: CASRLQLGANSYEQYF.

This chain joins TRBV11-2 and TRBJ2-1, with 11 bases that match TRBD2. Germline V lookup: CDR1 SGHAT, CDR2 FQNNGV. The CDR3 length is 17 residues. J lost 2 bases, V lost 5 bases, and 8 bases had no gene match. The DNA for the CDR3 is TGTGCCAGCAGCCCCCGACTAGCGGGGAACCCCTACAATGAGCAGTTCTTC. Translating it yields CASSPRLAGNPYNEQFF.

The chain uses TRBV19 and TRBJ2-1, with TRBD2 identical over 7 bases. CDR3 length: 15 residues. CDR1 is LNHDA and CDR2 is SQIVND in the germline V gene (reference sequence). J gave up 2 bases and V 7 bases, and 8 bases lay outside the gene matches. CDR3 residues: CASTPPGGTYNEQFF. As DNA, the CDR3 is TGTGCCAGTACTCCGCCCGGGGGGACCTACAATGAGCAGTTCTTC.

Only one count was recorded for this clone. V and J are TRBV30 and TRBJ2-7; D is possibly TRBD2 (6 bases). V was pared by 1 base and J by 4 bases, with 11 bases between. CDR1 GTSNPN and CDR2 SVGIG come from the germline V gene (reference sequence). The CDR3 has 13 amino acids. The CDR3 loop is CAWSATSGYEQYF. The CDR3 region has the DNA TGTGCCTGGAGTGCGACAAGCGGGTACGAGCAGTACTTC.

The chain employs TRBV7-3 and TRBJ2-6, with D unclear. Germline CDR1 SGHTA, CDR2 FQGTGA. This CDR3 has 15 amino acids. The germline V and J ends were trimmed by 6 bases and 0 bases, with 9 bases remaining between them. The CDR3 nucleotides read TGTGCCAGCAGTCCTGGAGACTCTGGGGCCAACGTCCTGACTTTC. This sequence encodes CASSPGDSGANVLTF. Based on the CDR3 plus reference TRBV7-3 and TRBJ2-6, the full variable domain is GAGVSQTPSNKVTEKGKYVELRCDPISGHTALYWYRQSLGQGPEFLIYFQGTGAADDSGLPNDRFFAVRPEGSVSTLKIQRTERGDSAVYLCASSPGDSGANVLTFGAGSRLTVL.

This clone was seen just once. The chain recombines TRBV7-6 with TRBJ2-3; 11 bases line up with TRBD2. V gave up 5 bases and J gave up 3 bases; unmatched junction bases: 1. Germline V gene sequence: CDR1 SGHVS, CDR2 FNYEAQ. The CDR3 sequence is 14 residues long. The CDR3 bases are TGTGCCAGCAGCCCTAGCGGGGGGACAGATACGCAGTATTTT. Its protein product is CASSPSGGTDTQYF.

The chain links TRBV6-5 to TRBJ1-1; D is possibly TRBD1 (5 bases). The CDR3 consists of 15 residues. Germline CDR1 reads MNHEY; CDR2 reads SVGAGI. Trimming took off 5 bases at V and 5 bases at J, with 18 bases between the two ends. This CDR3 reads CASSPRPPGPTEAFF. The CDR3 DNA follows: TGTGCCAGCAGTCCACGTCCCCCAGGGCCGACTGAAGCTTTCTTT.

The CDR3 DNA reads TGTGCCAGTAGTTTACAGGGAGATACGCAGTATTTT. Translation gives CASSLQGDTQYF. The genes are TRBV19 and TRBJ2-3, with D possibly being TRBD1 (6 bases). This CDR3 is built from 12 residues. Germline CDR1 LNHDA, CDR2 SQIVND (reference sequence). Deletions cut 5 bases from V and 5 bases from J, with 8 bases between.

This clone has only a few counts. The chain is built from TRBV5-1 and TRBJ1-2; D possibly corresponds to TRBD1 (6 bases). CDR1 and CDR2 (germline): SGHRS, YFSETQ. Trimming took 1 base from V and 6 from J, leaving 13 bases between them. This CDR3 region has 14 residues. Written as DNA, the CDR3 is TGCGCCAGCAGCTTGAGGGGGGGCACTCATGGCTACACCTTC. As protein: CASSLRGGTHGYTF.

J is TRBJ2-7 and V is TRBV6-6, with 8 nucleotides matching TRBD1. Germline lookup yields CDR1 MNHNY and CDR2 SVGAGI (reference sequence). Trimming took 6 bases from V and 3 from J; bases not matched to a gene: 4. The CDR3 length is 13 residues. CDR3 residues: CASSQDRVYEQYF. DNA for the CDR3: TGTGCCAGCAGCCAGGACAGGGTCTACGAGCAGTACTTC.

This clone is a singleton in its sample. This chain connects TRBV27 to TRBJ2-7; D is possibly TRBD1 (5 bases). Germline V gene lookup returns CDR1 MNHEY and CDR2 SMNVEV (reference sequence). V was cut by 7 bases and J by 5 bases, with 9 bases left in between. The CDR3 extends over 11 amino acids. CDR3: CASKGLNEQYF. In nucleotides, the CDR3 is TGTGCCAGCAAGGGGCTGAACGAGCAGTACTTC.

The chain employs TRBV28 and TRBJ1-5, with TRBD1 as a possible D gene (5 bases). V was trimmed by 3 bases and J by 6 bases, leaving 12 bases between them. Germline loops: CDR1 MDHEN, CDR2 SYDVKM. There are 14 residues in the CDR3. This chain's CDR3 is CASSLTGGGQPQHF. The DNA of the CDR3 is TGTGCCAGCAGTTTGACGGGCGGGGGTCAGCCCCAGCATTTT.

The chain links TRBV5-1 to TRBJ2-7; D might be TRBD1 (6 bases). The CDR3 extends over 15 amino acids. The V end lost 4 bases, the J end lost 3 bases, and 17 bases lay between the germline ends. Germline V gene lookup returns CDR1 SGHRS and CDR2 YFSETQ. The CDR3 loop is CASSQPRQDLYEQYF. The CDR3 DNA reads as TGCGCCAGCAGCCAACCGAGACAGGACCTCTACGAGCAGTACTTC.

This chain links TRBV28 with TRBJ1-4; D remains ambiguous. The CDR3 covers 12 residues. In germline, CDR1 is MDHEN, CDR2 SYDVKM. Trimming left V 3 bases short and J 3 bases short, with 2 bases between. The CDR3 DNA is TGTGCCAGCAGTTTCCCTAATGAAAAACTGTTTTTT. It specifies CASSFPNEKLFF.

The chain is built from TRBV10-3 and TRBJ2-7, with D possibly TRBD2 on 6 matching bases. V lost 5 bases to trimming and J lost 0 bases, with 11 bases between them. The germline V gene encodes CDR1 ENHRY and CDR2 SYGVKD. This CDR3 spans 14 amino acids. The CDR3 loop reads CAISLAASSYEQYF. The CDR3 DNA sequence: TGTGCCATCAGTTTAGCGGCTAGCTCCTACGAGCAGTACTTC.

V is TRBV7-2 and J is TRBJ2-2; 8 positions agree with TRBD1. CDR1 is SGHTA, CDR2 FQGNSA, per germline. V was pared by 5 bases and J by 5 bases, with 4 bases of the junction left unmatched. This CDR3 is built from 14 residues. This CDR3 reads CASSQGAGTGELFF. The CDR3 DNA reads TGTGCCAGCAGCCAGGGGGCCGGGACCGGGGAGCTGTTTTTT.

The V and J genes are TRBV18 and TRBJ2-5; no clear D. Germline assignment: CDR1 KGHSH and CDR2 LQKENI. The CDR3 spans 13 residues. V was cut by 1 base and J by 1 base, with 4 bases left in between. CDR3 loop: CASSPHSQETQYF. DNA of the CDR3: TGTGCCAGCTCACCACACAGCCAAGAGACCCAGTACTTC.

The chain employs TRBV6-5 and TRBJ2-5; TRBD2 matches at 7 bases. With 5 bases clipped from V and 6 bases from J, the junction kept 9 bases outside the gene matches. CDR3 length: 14 residues. The germline gives CDR1 MNHEY, CDR2 SVGAGI. The CDR3 here is CASSASKRGKTQYF. The CDR3 coding sequence is TGTGCCAGCAGTGCATCCAAGCGGGGCAAGACCCAGTACTTC.

The chain recombines TRBV2 with TRBJ2-3; 9 positions agree with TRBD1. V was pared by 7 bases and J by 3 bases, with 8 bases of the junction left unmatched. CDR1 and CDR2 (germline): SNHLY, FYNNEI. This CDR3 spans 15 amino acids. Here the CDR3 DNA reads TGTGCCAGCAATGTCGGGACAGGGCTAACAGATACGCAGTATTTT. It translates to CASNVGTGLTDTQYF.

This clone was seen just once. The chain combines TRBV5-1 with TRBJ1-2; unclear D gene. The germline gives CDR1 SGHRS, CDR2 YFSETQ. Trimming took 1 base from V and 0 from J, leaving 10 bases between them. This CDR3 is 15 amino acids long. The CDR3 DNA is TGCGCCAGCAGCTTGAATCCGGCAGCTAACTATGGCTACACCTTC. Its translation is CASSLNPAANYGYTF. The complete variable domain, with remaining parts taken from reference TRBV5-1 and TRBJ1-2, reads KAGVTQTPRYLIKTRGQQVTLSCSPISGHRSVSWYQQTPGQGLQFLFEYFSETQRNKGNFPGRFSGRQFSNSRSEMNVSTLELGDSALYLCASSLNPAANYGYTFGSGTRLTVV.

V gene TRBV28 combines with J gene TRBJ1-1; D gene unclear. The CDR3 spans 13 residues. Trimming pared 8 bases from V and 0 bases from J, leaving 10 bases between. Per germline, CDR1 MDHEN and CDR2 SYDVKM. The CDR3 is CASGGRMNTEAFF. The CDR3 region has the DNA TGTGCCAGCGGCGGACGGATGAACACTGAAGCTTTCTTT. The full variable domain, with the rest looked up from reference TRBV28 and TRBJ1-1, is DVKVTQSSRYLVKRTGEKVFLECVQDMDHENMFWYRQDPGLGLRLIYFSYDVKMKEKGDIPEGYSVSREKKERFSLILESASTNQTSMYLCASGGRMNTEAFFGQGTRLTVV.

Only a few counts were recorded for this clone. This chain uses TRBV4-1 with TRBJ1-1; TRBD1 is a possible D gene (5 bases). The CDR3 has 15 amino acids. Germline lookup yields CDR1 MGHRA and CDR2 YSYEKL. Trimming took off 1 base at V and 0 bases at J, with 9 bases between the two ends. The CDR3: CASSQGQGVNTEAFF. CDR3 nucleotides: TGCGCCAGCAGCCAAGGGCAGGGAGTGAACACTGAAGCTTTCTTT.

The CDR3 DNA sequence: TGTGCCAGCAGTTTGACAGGGGGGAATGAGCAGTTCTTC. Its translation is CASSLTGGNEQFF. The V gene is TRBV6-1, the J gene TRBJ2-1; 9 bases are a match to TRBD1. Germline V gene sequence: CDR1 MNHNS, CDR2 SASEGT. The V and J ends lost 5 bases and 7 bases, in that order; junction bases with no gene match: 3. The CDR3 runs 13 residues.

The rearrangement uses TRBV2 and TRBJ1-4; maybe TRBD1 (5 bases). Trimming shortened V by 5 bases and J by 8 bases, and 15 bases separated the two germline ends. CDR1 is SNHLY, CDR2 FYNNEI, per germline. CDR3 length equals 14 residues. CDR3 sequence: CASSSQGTREKLFF. The CDR3, as DNA: TGTGCCAGCAGTAGTCAGGGCACTCGGGAAAAACTGTTTTTT.